The 14 T cell receptor beta chains listed next were all sequenced from one sample in a study of blood T cell repertoires in COVID-19. The assay was immunoSEQ multiplex PCR, and TCRdb's table has in-frame clones only and misses some. The sample records a few hundred thousand clones, roughly 89% being singletons. What was sequenced was peripheral blood. The receptors stem from a woman aged 40 to 50 who had recovered from COVID-19.

The chain links TRBV11-2 to TRBJ1-5; D is unresolved. V was shortened by 5 bases and J by 4 bases, with 15 bases between the two germline ends. CDR1 is SGHAT and CDR2 is FQNNGV in the germline V gene. This CDR3 is 15 amino acids long. The CDR3 bases are TGTGCCAGCAGCCAAGGTTCAGGCGGGAATCAGCCCCAGCATTTT. As protein: CASSQGSGGNQPQHF.

The rearrangement joins TRBV19 to TRBJ1-2, with 8 bases lining up with TRBD1. The CDR3 totals 17 residues. Germline V CDR1 and CDR2: LNHDA, SQIVND (reference sequence). Trimming took 2 bases from V and 2 from J; bases not matched to a gene: 10. The CDR3, as DNA: TGTGCCAGTAGTATAAGGCCAGGGGGCAAACTAAACTATGGCTACACCTTC. It yields the protein CASSIRPGGKLNYGYTF.

This chain uses TRBV15 with TRBJ1-5, with D possibly matching TRBD1 (5 bases). The germline gives CDR1 LNHNV, CDR2 YYDKDF (reference sequence). The V gene lost 0 bases and the J gene lost 4 bases, with 7 bases spanning the gap. The CDR3 is 14 amino acids. The DNA for the CDR3 is TGTGCCACCAGCAGAGATCAGGGAAATCAGCCCCAGCATTTT. This encodes CATSRDQGNQPQHF.

The J gene is TRBJ2-5, the V gene TRBV3-1 (or the pseudogene TRBV3-2); D gene ambiguous. Per the germline V gene, CDR1 is LGHDT and CDR2 is YNNKEL (reference sequence). The V and J ends lost 6 bases and 2 bases respectively, with 7 bases between them. This CDR3 has 12 amino acids. The CDR3 protein is CASRSVQETQYF. CDR3 nucleotides: TGTGCCAGCAGGTCTGTTCAAGAGACCCAGTACTTC.

CDR3 bases: TGTGCCAGCAGCTACCTGGACAGGGTTAACTATGGCTACACCTTC. Encoded protein: CASSYLDRVNYGYTF. The genes are TRBV7-9 and TRBJ1-2; 8 nucleotides agree with TRBD1. This CDR3 is built from 15 residues. Germline V gene sequence: CDR1 SEHNR, CDR2 FQNEAQ (reference sequence). The ends lost 4 bases at V and 1 base at J; junction bases unmatched: 5.

The V call is TRBV6-5, the J call TRBJ2-1; 7 bases line up with TRBD2. The V gene end was trimmed by 10 bases and the J gene end by 4 bases; junction bases not matched to a gene: 10. This CDR3 has 14 residues. Germline loops: CDR1 MNHEY, CDR2 SVGAGI. The CDR3 protein is CATVMGGEYNEQFF. CDR3 DNA sequence: TGTGCCACGGTTATGGGGGGGGAATACAATGAGCAGTTCTTC.

This rearrangement joins TRBV10-3 to TRBJ1-2, with D hard to call. Looked up from germline, CDR1 is ENHRY and CDR2 is SYGVKD. The CDR3 is 15 residues long. V shed 0 bases and J shed 0 bases, with 8 bases lying between them. DNA of the CDR3: TGTGCCATCAGTGAGTCACAGACCTCTAACTATGGCTACACCTTC. Translation: CAISESQTSNYGYTF.

In DNA, the CDR3 is TGTGCCTGGAGTTACCGACAGGGGGCTGGCCAGCCCCAGCATTTT. It is translated as CAWSYRQGAGQPQHF. This chain uses TRBV30 with TRBJ1-5; 10 positions match TRBD1. V lost 2 bases to trimming and J lost 7 bases; unmatched junction nucleotides: 8. Germline CDR1 reads GTSNPN; CDR2 reads SVGIG (reference sequence). The CDR3 spans 15 residues.

This rearrangement joins TRBV30 to TRBJ2-1; a weak D match, TRBD2 (6 bases). Per germline, CDR1 GTSNPN and CDR2 SVGIG (reference sequence). The length of the CDR3 is 14 residues. V was cut by 4 bases and J by 4 bases, with 14 bases left in between. This CDR3 reads CAWTRGNSYNEQFF. In nucleotides, the CDR3 is TGTGCCTGGACTCGGGGGAATTCTTACAATGAGCAGTTCTTC.

This clone has just a few counts. The chain couples TRBV2 to TRBJ1-1; 9 nucleotides agree with TRBD1. Germline lookup yields CDR1 SNHLY and CDR2 FYNNEI. The CDR3 is 12 amino acids. Germline trimming cut 5 bases from V and 11 bases from J; bases unmatched to any gene: 6. This CDR3 reads CASSPQGARAFF. In DNA, the CDR3 is TGTGCCAGCAGTCCACAGGGGGCGCGGGCTTTCTTT. Combining the CDR3 with reference TRBV2 and TRBJ1-1 gives the whole variable domain EPEVTQTPSHQVTQMGQEVILRCVPISNHLYFYWYRQILGQKVEFLVSFYNNEISEKSEIFDDQFSVERPDGSNFTLKIRSTKLEDSAMYFCASSPQGARAFFGQGTRLTVV.

The chain has TRBV5-6 and TRBJ1-2; D unresolved. CDR1 SGHDT and CDR2 YYEEEE come from the germline V gene. The CDR3 contains 15 residues. V was clipped by 0 bases and J by 4 bases, with 13 bases between them. DNA of the CDR3: TGTGCCAGCAGCTTGGCCGGCAGGTCCCTCTATGGCTACACCTTC. Translating gives CASSLAGRSLYGYTF.

V and J are TRBV2 and TRBJ2-5, with 11 bases lining up with TRBD2. The CDR3 covers 16 residues. J gave up 7 bases and V 3 bases, and 10 bases lay outside the gene matches. Germline V lookup: CDR1 SNHLY, CDR2 FYNNEI. CDR3 in amino acids: CASSDRLAGGLGTQYF. For the CDR3, the DNA is TGTGCCAGCAGTGACCGTCTAGCGGGGGGTCTAGGGACCCAGTACTTC.

A few counts support this clone. The chain is built from TRBV3-1 (or the pseudogene TRBV3-2) and TRBJ2-3, with a possible D match to TRBD1 (5 bases). Per the germline V gene, CDR1 is LGHDT and CDR2 is YNNKEL (reference sequence). The CDR3 has 14 amino acids. The V and J ends lost 1 base and 4 bases respectively, with 9 bases between them. The CDR3 region is CASSQGRAPDTQYF. CDR3 DNA: TGTGCCAGCAGCCAAGGCAGGGCCCCAGATACGCAGTATTTT.

The chain carries TRBV6-2 or TRBV6-3 and TRBJ2-3, with 10 bases lining up with TRBD2. There are 18 residues in the CDR3. The germline V gene encodes CDR1 MNHEY and CDR2 SVGEGT. The V segment lost 5 bases and the J segment 6 bases; nucleotides outside the gene matches: 17. As DNA, the CDR3 is TGTGCCAGCAGTGCCCTCGGCGGGACTAGCGCAAAAACGGATACGCAGTATTTT. This encodes CASSALGGTSAKTDTQYF.